These 8 T cell receptor beta chains share one sample of origin, sequenced in a study of breast tumors, draining lymph nodes, adjacent tissues. TCRdb re-analysed the multiplex PCR reads in MiXCR, keeping a single row per CDR3 protein. The table includes roughly 11,000 distinct CDR3 sequences, under 40% detected once. Input material: breast tumor tissue. The origin of the receptors is a female donor with breast cancer. Some clones in this sample may be carry-over from other donors' samples.

The chain combines TRBV20-1 with TRBJ2-5, with 14 positions matching TRBD2. The junction had 3 bases not matched to a gene; V was cut back by 3 bases and J by 3 bases. Germline V CDR1 and CDR2: DFQATT, SNEGSKA (reference sequence). The CDR3 is 15 amino acids. The CDR3 nucleotides are TGCAGTGCTAGGATGACTAGCGGGGGGGAAGAGACCCAGTACTTC. Translating it yields CSARMTSGGEETQYF.

This clonotype appeared many times. The chain couples TRBV18 to TRBJ1-2; D perhaps matches TRBD1 (6 bases). V was shortened by 1 base and J by 0 bases, with 6 bases between the two germline ends. The CDR3 covers 14 residues. Germline CDR1 and CDR2: KGHSH and LQKENI. CDR3 sequence reads: CASSPQGANYGYTF. The CDR3 region has the DNA TGTGCCAGCTCACCACAGGGGGCTAACTATGGCTACACCTTC.

There are many counts of this clonotype. The chain joins TRBV5-1 to TRBJ1-2; TRBD1 might be the D (5 bases). Trimming took off 4 bases at V and 5 bases at J, with 18 bases between the two ends. Germline CDR1 and CDR2: SGHRS and YFSETQ. The CDR3 runs 15 residues. CDR3 in amino acids: CASSPGYGGGYGYTF. CDR3 bases: TGCGCCAGCAGCCCCGGCTATGGGGGAGGATATGGCTACACCTTC.

This clonotype was recorded at least ten times. The V call is TRBV6-4, the J call TRBJ2-2; 7 nucleotides align to TRBD1. J gave up 3 bases and V 7 bases, and 5 bases lay outside the gene matches. Per the germline V gene, CDR1 is MRHNA and CDR2 is SNTAGT. This CDR3 comprises 14 residues. CDR3 nucleotides: TGTGCCAGCAAATCCGGGACAGACACCGGGGAGCTGTTTTTT. This sequence encodes CASKSGTDTGELFF.

This clonotype came up a few times. In DNA form, the CDR3 reads TGTGCCAGCAGCGGGTCGACTAGCGGGAGGTTCGAGCAGTACTTC. Its protein is CASSGSTSGRFEQYF. The rearrangement joins TRBV9 to TRBJ2-7; TRBD2 matches 13 bases. The CDR3 runs to 15 residues. Trimming at V came to 3 bases and at J to 6 bases, leaving 6 bases not matched to a gene. Germline assignment: CDR1 SGDLS and CDR2 YYNGEE.

This clonotype occurred many times. The V call is TRBV27, the J call TRBJ1-2; TRBD1 is a possible D gene (6 bases). The CDR3 loop spans 13 amino acids. Germline assignment: CDR1 MNHEY and CDR2 SMNVEV (reference sequence). Trimming pared 4 bases from V and 3 bases from J, leaving 9 bases between. Here the CDR3 reads CASSSQGYYGYTF. The CDR3 region has the DNA TGTGCCAGCAGTTCCCAGGGGTACTATGGCTACACCTTC.

The chain uses TRBV24-1 and TRBJ2-3, with TRBD2 matching 11 bases. V was pared by 5 bases and J by 6 bases, with 9 bases of the junction left unmatched. The CDR3 consists of 16 residues. Germline lookup yields CDR1 KGHDR and CDR2 SFDVKD. The CDR3 coding sequence is TGTGCCACCAGTGCCCCGGTAGCGGGGGGGCCGGATACGCAGTATTTT. Residues: CATSAPVAGGPDTQYF.

By its share, this clonotype is medium-sized. The chain carries TRBV29-1 and TRBJ2-1; TRBD2 matches 10 bases. Germline V gene data show CDR1 as SQVTM and CDR2 as ANQGSEA. The CDR3 spans 18 residues. V was clipped by 6 bases and J by 0 bases; unmatched bases: 14. CDR3 bases: TGCAGCGTGCTCGGACTAGCGGCCCCGCTGGCCTCCTACAATGAGCAGTTCTTC. Amino acids: CSVLGLAAPLASYNEQFF.